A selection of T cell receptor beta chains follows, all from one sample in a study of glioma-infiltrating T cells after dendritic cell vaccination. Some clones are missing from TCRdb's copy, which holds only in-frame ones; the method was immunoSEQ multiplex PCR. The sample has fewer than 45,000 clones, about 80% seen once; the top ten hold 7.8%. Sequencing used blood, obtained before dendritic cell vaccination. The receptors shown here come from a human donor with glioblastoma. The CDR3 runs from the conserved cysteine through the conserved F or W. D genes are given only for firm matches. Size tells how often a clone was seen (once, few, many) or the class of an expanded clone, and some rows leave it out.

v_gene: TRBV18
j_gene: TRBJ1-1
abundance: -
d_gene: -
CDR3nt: TGTGCCAGCTCACCACCCTCCAGAGGGTTGAACACTGAAGCTTTCTTT
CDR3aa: CASSPPSRGLNTEAFF

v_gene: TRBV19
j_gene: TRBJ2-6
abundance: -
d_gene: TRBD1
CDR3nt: TGTGCCAGTAGTCCTCAGGGGGACTCTGGGGCCAACGTCCTGACTTTC
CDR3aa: CASSPQGDSGANVLTF

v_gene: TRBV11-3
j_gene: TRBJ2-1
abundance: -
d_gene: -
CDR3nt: TGTGCCAGCAGCTTCGGCGGAGCCTCCTACAATGAGCAGTTCTTC
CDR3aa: CASSFGGASYNEQFF

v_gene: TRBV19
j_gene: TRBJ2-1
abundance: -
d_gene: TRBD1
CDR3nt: TGTGCCAGTAACCTCCGGGACAGGGGGTACAATGAGCAGTTCTTC
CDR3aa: CASNLRDRGYNEQFF

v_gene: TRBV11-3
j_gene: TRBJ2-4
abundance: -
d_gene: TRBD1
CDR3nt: TGTGCCAGCAGCTTGGGACAGGACTACATTCAGTACTTC
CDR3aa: CASSLGQDYIQYF

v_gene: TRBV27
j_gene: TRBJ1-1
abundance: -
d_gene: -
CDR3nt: TGTGCCAGCAGTCCCTTACACAAAAACACTGAAGCTTTCTTT
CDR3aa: CASSPLHKNTEAFF

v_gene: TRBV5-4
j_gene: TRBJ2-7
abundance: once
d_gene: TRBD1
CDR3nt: TGTGCCAGCAGTCTCCGCGGGACAGGGAAAACCTACGAGCAGTACTTC
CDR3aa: CASSLRGTGKTYEQYF

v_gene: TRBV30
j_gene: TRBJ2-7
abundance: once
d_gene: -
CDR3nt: TGTGCCTGGGACCGGACAAACTCCTACGAGCAGTACTTC
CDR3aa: CAWDRTNSYEQYF

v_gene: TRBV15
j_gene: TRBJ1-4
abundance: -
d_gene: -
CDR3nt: TGTGCCACCAGCAGAGAAAGGGGAGGGGATGAAAAACTGTTTTTT
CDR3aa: CATSRERGGDEKLFF

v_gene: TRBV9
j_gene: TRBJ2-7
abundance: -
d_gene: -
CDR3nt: TGTGCCAGCGGCTCCCAGGGTTTAGAGCAGTACTTC
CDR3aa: CASGSQGLEQYF

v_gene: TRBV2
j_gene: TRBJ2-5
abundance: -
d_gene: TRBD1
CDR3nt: TGTGCCAGCATTGCAGGGGGAGTAGAGACCCAGTACTTC
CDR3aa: CASIAGGVETQYF

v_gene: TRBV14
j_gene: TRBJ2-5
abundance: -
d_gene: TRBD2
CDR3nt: TGTGCCAGCAGCCAATTTACGGGGGGACGGTCGGAGACCCAGTACTTC
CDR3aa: CASSQFTGGRSETQYF

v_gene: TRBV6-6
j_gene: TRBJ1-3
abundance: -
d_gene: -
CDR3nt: TGTGCCAGCAGTATTACAGGGCTCGGTTCTGGAAACACCATATATTTT
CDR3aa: CASSITGLGSGNTIYF

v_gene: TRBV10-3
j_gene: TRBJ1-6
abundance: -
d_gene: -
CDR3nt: TGTGCCATCAGTGATTTCCGTCAGTCCCTCCACTTT
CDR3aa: CAISDFRQSLHF

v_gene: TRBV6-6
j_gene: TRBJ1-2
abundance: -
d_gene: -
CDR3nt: TGTGCCAGCAGTTATATGGAGGGACGGAATGGCTACACCTTC
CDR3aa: CASSYMEGRNGYTF

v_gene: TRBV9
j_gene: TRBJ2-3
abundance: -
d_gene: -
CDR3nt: TGTGCCAGCAGCCTCCTGGGCGAGATTCCAGATACGCAGTATTTT
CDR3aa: CASSLLGEIPDTQYF

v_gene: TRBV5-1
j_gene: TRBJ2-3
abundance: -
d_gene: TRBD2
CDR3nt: TGCGCCAGTACGACTAGCGGGGGAGGAGATACGCAGTATTTT
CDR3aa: CASTTSGGGDTQYF

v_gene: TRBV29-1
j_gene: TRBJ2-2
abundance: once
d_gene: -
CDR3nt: TGCAGCGCCACAGGGCCCTCGAACACCGGGGAGCTGTTTTTT
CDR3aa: CSATGPSNTGELFF